A single sample gave rise to the 27 T cell receptor beta chains below, sequenced in a study of OX40 agonist ivuxolimab in advanced cancers. The assay was immunoSEQ multiplex PCR, and TCRdb's table has in-frame clones only and misses some. This sample has roughly 100,000 clones, with less than 90% found just once. Here the sequenced sample was CD4+ or CD8+ T cells sorted from blood, taken in a trial of the OX40 agonist ivuxolimab. All receptors derive from an adult with an advanced solid tumor such as melanoma, head and neck, liver or kidney cancer.

This sequence joins TRBV6-6 and TRBJ2-3, with TRBD2 matching over 7 bases. The germline V gene has CDR1 MNHNY and CDR2 SVGAGI (reference sequence). Trimming removed 4 bases from V and 4 bases from J; junction bases left unmatched: 5. The CDR3 length is 14 residues. The CDR3 DNA is TGTGCCAGCAGTTGGTGGGGGGGGGCAGATACGCAGTATTTT. It translates to CASSWWGGADTQYF.

V and J are TRBV6-5 and TRBJ1-3, with D unclear. Between the trimmed V and J ends, which lost 6 bases and 0 bases, there was a span of 12 bases. The V gene's germline CDR1 is MNHEY and CDR2 SVGAGI. This CDR3 region has 15 residues. The DNA for the CDR3 is TGTGCCAGCAGACCGGCCCTCCTCTCTGGAAACACCATATATTTT. It codes for CASRPALLSGNTIYF.

The rearrangement links TRBV6-1 to TRBJ2-2; 7 nucleotides line up with TRBD1. The J segment lost 0 bases and the V segment lost 5 bases, leaving 3 bases of the junction unmatched. CDR1 and CDR2 (germline): MNHNS, SASEGT. The CDR3 is 15 residues long. The CDR3 sequence: CASSTGTANTGELFF. For the CDR3, the DNA is TGTGCCAGCAGTACCGGGACAGCGAACACCGGGGAGCTGTTTTTT.

The chain links TRBV7-2 to TRBJ2-1; 7 bases line up with TRBD1. This CDR3 contains 13 residues. Germline V gene lookup returns CDR1 SGHTA and CDR2 FQGNSA. J was trimmed by 12 bases and V by 6 bases; bases with no gene match: 11. CDR3 DNA sequence: TGTGCCAGCAGTCCACCTCCCCAGGGGGTGCAGTTCTTC. This sequence encodes CASSPPPQGVQFF. Looking up the rest from reference TRBV7-2 and TRBJ2-1 gives the full variable domain: GAGVSQSPSNKVTEKGKDVELRCDPISGHTALYWYRQSLGQGLEFLIYFQGNSAPDKSGLPSDRFSAERTGGSVSTLTIQRTQQEDSAVYLCASSPPPQGVQFFGPGTRLTVL.

This clone was observed once. The genes are TRBV5-1 and TRBJ2-3, with a weak D call TRBD1 (5 bases). V shed 2 bases and J shed 1 base, with 11 bases lying between them. Germline values: CDR1 SGHRS, CDR2 YFSETQ. The CDR3 covers 15 residues. The CDR3 loop reads CASSLPDTGTDTQYF. CDR3 DNA: TGCGCCAGCAGCTTACCGGACACCGGCACAGATACGCAGTATTTT.

V and J are TRBV5-1 and TRBJ1-1; D gene unclear. There are 13 residues in the CDR3. V was pared by 0 bases and J by 1 base, with 4 bases between. Per the germline V gene, CDR1 is SGHRS and CDR2 is YFSETQ. This chain's CDR3 is CASSLGRNTEAFF. The DNA of the CDR3 is TGCGCCAGCAGCTTGGGCAGGAACACTGAAGCTTTCTTT.

The V call is TRBV7-6, the J call TRBJ1-2; TRBD1 aligns across 10 bases. The CDR3 is 16 amino acids. Trimming took 4 bases from V and 8 from J; bases not matched to a gene: 13. Germline values: CDR1 SGHVS, CDR2 FNYEAQ. CDR3 bases: TGTGCCAGCAGCTCCGACCCGGGACAGGGGAATGAAGGCTACACCTTC. Translating gives CASSSDPGQGNEGYTF.

The chain has TRBV11-2 and TRBJ1-3, with a tentative D call TRBD1 (5 bases). V lost 5 bases, J lost 0 bases, and 14 bases lay in between. The CDR3 covers 16 residues. Germline values: CDR1 SGHAT, CDR2 FQNNGV. The CDR3 DNA sequence: TGTGCCAGCAGCCCACTGGGCGGGGGCTCTGGAAACACCATATATTTT. Residues: CASSPLGGGSGNTIYF.

V gene TRBV28 combines with J gene TRBJ1-1; 8 bases agree with TRBD1. Looked up from germline, CDR1 is MDHEN and CDR2 is SYDVKM. V trimming: 3 bases; J trimming: 5 bases; junction bases outside the gene matches: 5. The CDR3 contains 14 residues. The CDR3, as DNA: TGTGCCAGCAGTTTGACAGGGGAGGAGACTGAAGCTTTCTTT. Amino acids: CASSLTGEETEAFF.

The chain uses TRBV5-4 and TRBJ2-3, with unresolved D. The CDR3 has 13 amino acids. Germline CDR1 SGHNT, CDR2 YYREEE (reference sequence). Trimming stripped 3 bases from V and 0 bases from J, with 5 bases between. The CDR3: CASSSSSTDTQYF. The CDR3 nucleotides read TGTGCCAGCAGCTCTTCCAGCACAGATACGCAGTATTTT.

This chain connects TRBV5-1 to TRBJ2-1; D gene unclear. Trimming shortened V by 2 bases and J by 10 bases, and 7 bases separated the two germline ends. Per germline, CDR1 SGHRS and CDR2 YFSETQ. The CDR3 spans 11 residues. The CDR3 bases are TGCGCCAGCAGCTTAGGCGGAGAGCAGTTCTTC. Protein product: CASSLGGEQFF.

The chain is built from TRBV28 and TRBJ1-1, with a weak D call TRBD1 (6 bases). V lost 2 bases, J lost 11 bases, and 18 bases lay in between. In germline, CDR1 is MDHEN, CDR2 SYDVKM. The CDR3 spans 14 residues. The chain's CDR3 is CASSLLAGKGGAFF. CDR3 coding DNA: TGTGCCAGCAGTTTACTGGCAGGGAAAGGGGGTGCTTTCTTT.

The chain links TRBV7-9 to TRBJ2-5; TRBD1 matches 9 bases. Trimming removed 6 bases from V and 6 bases from J; junction bases left unmatched: 8. From germline, CDR1 is SEHNR and CDR2 FQNEAQ (reference sequence). CDR3 size: 14 residues. CDR3 sequence (DNA): TGTGCCAGCAGTTCCGGGACAGGGAGGAAGACCCAGTACTTC. The encoded protein is CASSSGTGRKTQYF.

This clone was found a few times. This chain uses TRBV7-3 with TRBJ2-3; D is unresolved. V was trimmed by 6 bases and J by 2 bases, leaving 9 bases between them. The V gene's germline CDR1 is SGHTA and CDR2 FQGTGA. The CDR3 loop spans 13 amino acids. The CDR3 protein is CASSSFHTDTQYF. The CDR3 region has the DNA TGTGCCAGCAGTTCTTTCCACACAGATACGCAGTATTTT. The whole variable domain, remainder taken from reference TRBV7-3 and TRBJ2-3, is GAGVSQTPSNKVTEKGKYVELRCDPISGHTALYWYRQSLGQGPEFLIYFQGTGAADDSGLPNDRFFAVRPEGSVSTLKIQRTERGDSAVYLCASSSFHTDTQYFGPGTRLTVL.

The chain employs TRBV27 and TRBJ1-2; D is unclear. V was cut by 1 base and J by 1 base, with 10 bases left in between. Per the germline V gene, CDR1 is MNHEY and CDR2 is SMNVEV (reference sequence). CDR3 length: 15 amino acids. The CDR3 coding sequence is TGTGCCAGCAGTTTATATCCGACTGGTAACTATGGCTACACCTTC. It codes for CASSLYPTGNYGYTF.

The chain recombines TRBV28 with TRBJ1-5; no clear D gene. The ends were cut back, 2 bases at V and 5 bases at J, with 13 bases in the middle. The germline V gene has CDR1 MDHEN and CDR2 SYDVKM. The CDR3 runs 15 residues. The CDR3: CASSLKGWRDQPQHF. The DNA for the CDR3 is TGTGCCAGCAGTTTAAAGGGTTGGCGGGATCAGCCCCAGCATTTT.

The V gene is TRBV7-2, the J gene TRBJ2-1, with D uncertain. The CDR3 is 12 residues long. The germline V and J ends were trimmed by 1 base and 9 bases, with 7 bases remaining between them. Per germline, CDR1 SGHTA and CDR2 FQGNSA. The CDR3 region is CASSLDVGEQFF. For the CDR3, the DNA is TGTGCCAGCAGCTTAGACGTCGGTGAGCAGTTCTTC.

This chain links TRBV18 with TRBJ1-2; TRBD1 aligns across 9 bases. Germline V gives CDR1 KGHSH, CDR2 LQKENI. The CDR3 length is 17 residues. Trimming cost V 5 bases and J 4 bases; bases outside gene matches: 14. CDR3 DNA: TGTGCCAGCTCAAGTGCCCTTCCGGGACAGGGTTTCTATGGCTACACCTTC. Protein: CASSSALPGQGFYGYTF.

This chain connects TRBV6-1 to TRBJ2-7, with unresolved D. The CDR3 is made up of 11 amino acids. The V gene lost 10 bases and the J gene lost 7 bases, with 14 bases spanning the gap. Germline CDR1 is MNHNS and CDR2 is SASEGT. CDR3 in DNA: TGTGCCACCCGGCAAGGCTTGGAGCAGTACTTC. Its protein product is CATRQGLEQYF.

This chain links TRBV6-4 with TRBJ2-2, with D unresolved. V lost 4 bases to trimming and J lost 7 bases, with 7 bases between them. This CDR3 is 12 amino acids long. Germline lookup yields CDR1 MRHNA and CDR2 SNTAGT. The CDR3 DNA reads as TGTGCCAGCAGTGCAAATAACGGGGAGCTGTTTTTT. It yields the protein CASSANNGELFF.

The chain recombines TRBV11-3 with TRBJ2-7, with D perhaps TRBD2 (5 bases). V was pared by 6 bases and J by 3 bases, with 12 bases between. The length of the CDR3 is 13 residues. Germline values: CDR1 SGHNT, CDR2 YENEEA. CDR3 in amino acids: CASSRGRVYEQYV. The DNA of the CDR3 is TGTGCCAGCAGTCGAGGGCGGGTCTACGAGCAGTACGTC.

V is TRBV5-4 and J is TRBJ2-7; 9 nucleotides agree with TRBD1. The CDR3 runs to 15 residues. The V gene's germline CDR1 is SGHNT and CDR2 YYREEE (reference sequence). The junction had 8 bases not matched to a gene; V was cut back by 0 bases and J by 7 bases. Written as DNA, the CDR3 is TGTGCCAGCAGCTTGGGAGGACAGGGGCATGAGGAGCAGTACGTC. This encodes CASSLGGQGHEEQYV.

A single count supports this clone. The chain links TRBV12-5 to TRBJ1-5; D ambiguous. Germline loops: CDR1 LGHNT, CDR2 FRNRAP. The CDR3 is 16 residues long. Between the trimmed V and J ends, which lost 5 bases and 3 bases, there was a span of 17 bases. CDR3 region: CASGLTWPPDNQPQHF. CDR3 sequence (DNA): TGTGCTAGTGGTCTAACCTGGCCTCCTGACAATCAGCCCCAGCATTTT.

The chain has TRBV28 and TRBJ1-2; 9 nucleotides align to TRBD1. Germline CDR1 MDHEN, CDR2 SYDVKM. V gave up 2 bases and J gave up 10 bases; unmatched junction bases: 8. The CDR3 runs 14 residues. This chain's CDR3 is CASSLTGTGRHYTF. In nucleotides, the CDR3 is TGTGCCAGCAGTTTAACCGGGACAGGGAGACACTACACCTTC.

The rearrangement joins TRBV4-3 to TRBJ1-2; D is uncertain. The germline gives CDR1 LGHNA, CDR2 YSLEER. This CDR3 spans 14 amino acids. Trimming shortened V by 0 bases and J by 1 base, and 6 bases separated the two germline ends. This chain's CDR3 is CASSQERLNYGYTF. The DNA of the CDR3 is TGCGCCAGCAGCCAAGAACGGCTTAACTATGGCTACACCTTC.

The rearrangement joins TRBV28 to TRBJ2-1; D gene uncertain. The CDR3 has 13 amino acids. V lost 3 bases and J lost 4, with 7 bases in between. CDR1 MDHEN and CDR2 SYDVKM come from the germline V gene. The CDR3 region has the DNA TGTGCCAGCAGTTTTCGGTGGTACAATGAGCAGTTCTTC. Protein: CASSFRWYNEQFF.

This clone was picked up one time. The V call is TRBV5-1, the J call TRBJ2-3, with 9 bases fitting TRBD2. V lost 5 bases, J lost 5 bases, and 9 bases stayed unmatched. CDR1 is SGHRS, CDR2 YFSETQ, per germline. The CDR3 consists of 15 residues. CDR3 coding DNA: TGCGCCAGCAGACGACTAGCGGCGGTCGGAGATACGCAGTATTTT. Protein sequence: CASRRLAAVGDTQYF.